This T cell receptor beta chain was captured in a study of T cell changes during pregnancy in multiple sclerosis. Assay used: immunoSEQ multiplex PCR; TCRdb lists only in-frame clones, some missing. This sample has roughly 100,000 clones, with around 91% found just once. CDR3 length equals 14 residues. The V gene lost 5 bases and the J gene lost 1 base, with 11 bases spanning the gap. Germline assignment: CDR1 SGHAT and CDR2 FQNNGV. The sequence came from a female donor with multiple sclerosis, enrolled in a pregnancy study. This specimen was peripheral blood, taken after pregnancy. V is TRBV11-2 and J is TRBJ2-5; perhaps TRBD2 as D (6 bases). CDR3 nucleotide sequence: TGTGCCAGCAGCACCTGGGACTCCCAAGAGACCCAGTACTTC. This encodes CASSTWDSQETQYF.